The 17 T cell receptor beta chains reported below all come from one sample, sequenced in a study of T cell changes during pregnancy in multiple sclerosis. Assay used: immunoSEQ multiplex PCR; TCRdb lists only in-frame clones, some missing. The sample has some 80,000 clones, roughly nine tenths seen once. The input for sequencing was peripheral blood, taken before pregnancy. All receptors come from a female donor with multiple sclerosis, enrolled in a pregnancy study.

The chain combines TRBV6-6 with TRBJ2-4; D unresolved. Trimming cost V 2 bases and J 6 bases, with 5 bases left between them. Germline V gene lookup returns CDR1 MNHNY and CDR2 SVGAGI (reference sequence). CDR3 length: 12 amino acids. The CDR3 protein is CASSYGGNIQYF. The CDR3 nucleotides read TGTGCCAGCAGTTACGGCGGAAACATTCAGTACTTC.

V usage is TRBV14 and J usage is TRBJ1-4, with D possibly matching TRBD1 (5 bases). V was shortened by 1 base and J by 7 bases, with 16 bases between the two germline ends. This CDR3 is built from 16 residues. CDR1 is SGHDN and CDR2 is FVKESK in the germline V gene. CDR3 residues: CASSQGGLGQAEKLFF. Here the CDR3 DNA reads TGTGCCAGCAGCCAAGGGGGCCTGGGGCAGGCTGAAAAACTGTTTTTT.

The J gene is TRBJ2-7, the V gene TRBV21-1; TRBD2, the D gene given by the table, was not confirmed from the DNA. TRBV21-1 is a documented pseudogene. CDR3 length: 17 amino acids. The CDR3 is CASSNLDLAGDYYEQYF. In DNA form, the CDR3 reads TGTGCCAGCAGCAACCTGGACCTAGCGGGGGACTACTACGAGCAGTACTTC.

The DNA of the CDR3 is TGTGCCAGCAGGAAACTAGCGGGGGGAGAGCAGTACTTC. Encoded protein: CASRKLAGGEQYF. This chain uses TRBV14 with TRBJ2-7; TRBD2 matches at 12 bases. The CDR3 covers 13 residues. J lost 7 bases, V lost 6 bases, and 4 bases had no gene match. Germline CDR1 reads SGHDN; CDR2 reads FVKESK.

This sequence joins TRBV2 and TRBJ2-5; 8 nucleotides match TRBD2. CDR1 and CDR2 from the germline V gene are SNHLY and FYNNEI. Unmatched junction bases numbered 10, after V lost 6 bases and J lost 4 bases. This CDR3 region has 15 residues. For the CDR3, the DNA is TGTGCCAGCAGCCGACTAGCGCCGCTAGGAGAGACCCAGTACTTC. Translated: CASSRLAPLGETQYF.

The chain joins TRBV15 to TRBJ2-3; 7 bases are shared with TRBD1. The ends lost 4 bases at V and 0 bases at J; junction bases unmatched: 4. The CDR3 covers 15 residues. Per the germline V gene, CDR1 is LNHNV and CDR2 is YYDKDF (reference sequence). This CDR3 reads CATSTRGYSTDTQYF. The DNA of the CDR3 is TGTGCCACCAGCACCAGGGGGTATAGCACAGATACGCAGTATTTT.

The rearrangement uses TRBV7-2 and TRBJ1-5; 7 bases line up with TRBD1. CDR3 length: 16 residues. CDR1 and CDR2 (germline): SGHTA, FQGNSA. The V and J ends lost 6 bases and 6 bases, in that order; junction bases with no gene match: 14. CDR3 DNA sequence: TGTGCCAGCAGTCCTACGGGACAGAGTATAATTCAGCCCCAGCATTTT. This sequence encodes CASSPTGQSIIQPQHF.

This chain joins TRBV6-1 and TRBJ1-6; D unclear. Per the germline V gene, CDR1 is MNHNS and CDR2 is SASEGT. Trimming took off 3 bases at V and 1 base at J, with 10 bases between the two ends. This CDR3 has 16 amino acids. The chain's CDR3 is CASSDPSGSYNSPLHF. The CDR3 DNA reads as TGTGCCAGCAGTGACCCGAGCGGTTCCTATAATTCACCCCTCCACTTT.

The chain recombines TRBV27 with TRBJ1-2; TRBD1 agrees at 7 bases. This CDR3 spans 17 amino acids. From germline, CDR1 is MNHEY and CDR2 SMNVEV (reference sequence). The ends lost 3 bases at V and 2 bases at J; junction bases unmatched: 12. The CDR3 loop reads CASSFLPPGQRNYGYTF. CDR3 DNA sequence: TGTGCCAGCAGTTTTCTGCCTCCGGGACAGAGGAACTATGGCTACACCTTC.

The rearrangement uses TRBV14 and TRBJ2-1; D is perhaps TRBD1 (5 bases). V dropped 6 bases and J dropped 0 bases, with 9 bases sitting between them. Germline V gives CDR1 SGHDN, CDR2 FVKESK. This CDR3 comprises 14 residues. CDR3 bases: TGTGCCAGCAGTCAAAGGGGCTCCTACAATGAGCAGTTCTTC. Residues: CASSQRGSYNEQFF.

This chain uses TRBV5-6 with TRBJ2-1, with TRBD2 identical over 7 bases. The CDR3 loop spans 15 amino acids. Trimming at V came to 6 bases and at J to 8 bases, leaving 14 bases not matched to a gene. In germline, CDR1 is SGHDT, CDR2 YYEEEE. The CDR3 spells CASKFPSGGRDEQFF. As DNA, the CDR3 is TGTGCCAGCAAATTCCCTTCGGGAGGACGCGATGAGCAGTTCTTC.

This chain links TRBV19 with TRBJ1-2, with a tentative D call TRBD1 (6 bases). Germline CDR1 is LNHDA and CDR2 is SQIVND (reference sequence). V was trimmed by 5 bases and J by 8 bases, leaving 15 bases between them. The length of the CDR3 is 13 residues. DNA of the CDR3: TGTGCCAGTAGTCCTTGGACAGATCAGGGCTACACCTTC. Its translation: CASSPWTDQGYTF. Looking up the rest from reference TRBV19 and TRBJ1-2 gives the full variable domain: DGGITQSPKYLFRKEGQNVTLSCEQNLNHDAMYWYRQDPGQGLRLIYYSQIVNDFQKGDIAEGYSVSREKKESFPLTVTSAQKNPTAFYLCASSPWTDQGYTFGSGTRLTVV.

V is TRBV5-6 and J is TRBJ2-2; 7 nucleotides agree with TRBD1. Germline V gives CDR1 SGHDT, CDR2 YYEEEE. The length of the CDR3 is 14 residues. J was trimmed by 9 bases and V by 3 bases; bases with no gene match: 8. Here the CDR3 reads CASSSYRGPWELFF. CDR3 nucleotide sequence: TGTGCCAGCAGCTCATACAGGGGACCGTGGGAGCTGTTTTTT.

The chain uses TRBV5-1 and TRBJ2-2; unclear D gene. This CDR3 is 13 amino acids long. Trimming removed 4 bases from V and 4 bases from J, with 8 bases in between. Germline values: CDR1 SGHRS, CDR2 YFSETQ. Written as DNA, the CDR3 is TGCGCCAGCAGCGCCCCGGGCACCGGGGAGCTGTTTTTT. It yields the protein CASSAPGTGELFF.

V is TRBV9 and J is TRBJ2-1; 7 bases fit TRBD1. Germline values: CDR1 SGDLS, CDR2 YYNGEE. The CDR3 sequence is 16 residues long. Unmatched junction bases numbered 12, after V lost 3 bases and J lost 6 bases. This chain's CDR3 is CASSGHGDSMVNEQFF. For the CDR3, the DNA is TGTGCCAGCAGCGGGCATGGGGACAGCATGGTCAATGAGCAGTTCTTC.

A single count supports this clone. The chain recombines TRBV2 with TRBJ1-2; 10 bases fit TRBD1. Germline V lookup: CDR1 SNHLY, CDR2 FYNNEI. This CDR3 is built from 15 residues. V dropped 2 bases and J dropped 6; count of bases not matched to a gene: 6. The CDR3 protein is CASSEWGQGLDGYTF. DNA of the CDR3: TGTGCCAGCAGTGAATGGGGACAGGGGTTAGATGGCTACACCTTC.

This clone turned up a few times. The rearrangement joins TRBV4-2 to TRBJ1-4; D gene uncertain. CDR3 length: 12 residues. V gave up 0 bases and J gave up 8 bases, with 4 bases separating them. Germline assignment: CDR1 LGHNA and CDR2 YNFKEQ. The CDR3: CASSQDREKLFF. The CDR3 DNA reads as TGTGCCAGCAGCCAAGATCGGGAAAAACTGTTTTTT.